Listed here are 17 T cell receptor beta chains from one sample, sequenced in a study of metastatic and nonmetastatic thyroid tumors. Thyroid surgery was performed in patients who had received no treatment beforehand. TCRdb reprocessed the PCR reads using MiXCR. This table holds about 21,000 clones, roughly 18% found once. The sample taken for sequencing was blood. Source of these receptors: a male donor with papillary thyroid cancer or a benign thyroid nodule (not recorded which). Some clones in this sample may be carry-over from other donors' samples.

This clone was counted ten times or more. The gene calls are TRBV7-9 and TRBJ2-5, with 13 bases matching TRBD2. Trimming took 5 bases from V and 5 from J; bases not matched to a gene: 8. The length of the CDR3 is 16 residues. From germline, CDR1 is SEHNR and CDR2 FQNEAQ (reference sequence). The CDR3 is CASSSGLAGVYETQYF. The CDR3, as DNA: TGTGCCAGCAGCAGTGGACTAGCGGGAGTTTACGAGACCCAGTACTTC.

This clone was counted at least ten times. The genes are TRBV28 and TRBJ1-2; 12 bases match TRBD1. The CDR3 is made up of 17 amino acids. The V gene's germline CDR1 is MDHEN and CDR2 SYDVKM. V was pared by 7 bases and J by 4 bases, with 13 bases of the junction left unmatched. The CDR3 region is CASNRPGQGASSYGYTF. CDR3 DNA sequence: TGTGCCAGCAATAGACCGGGACAGGGGGCCTCCAGCTATGGCTACACCTTC.

The chain has TRBV12-3 or TRBV12-4 and TRBJ1-2; TRBD1 aligns across 8 bases. The CDR3 spans 14 residues. The V and J ends lost 2 bases and 8 bases, in that order; junction bases with no gene match: 7. In DNA form, the CDR3 reads TGTGCCAGCAGTTTACTGTTGACAGGGGACGGCTACACCTTC. This encodes CASSLLLTGDGYTF.

This clone came up many times. J is TRBJ1-1 and V is TRBV29-1; D perhaps matches TRBD1 (5 bases). CDR3 length: 14 residues. Germline-derived CDR1 and CDR2 are SQVTM and ANQGSEA. The V gene lost 4 bases and the J gene lost 5 bases, with 17 bases spanning the gap. Here the CDR3 reads CSVVGGGLGTEAFF. In nucleotides, the CDR3 is TGCAGCGTTGTGGGGGGGGGATTAGGAACTGAAGCTTTCTTT.

This clone appeared many times. A read error may account for a junction end that differs from germline. The same CDR3 arises from other DNA sequences in this sample as well. The CDR3 loop reads CASSEVRNTEAFF. The CDR3 DNA is TGTGCCAGCAGTGAGGTCCGGAACACTGAAGCCTTCTTT. The chain joins TRBV6-4 to TRBJ1-1; D is unclear. Per the germline V gene, CDR1 is MRHNA and CDR2 is SNTAGT. This CDR3 spans 13 amino acids.

This clone is termed medium-sized. The rearrangement uses TRBV19 and TRBJ1-4, with a weak D call TRBD1 (5 bases). The germline V gene has CDR1 LNHDA and CDR2 SQIVND (reference sequence). V gave up 5 bases and J gave up 7 bases, with 17 bases separating them. The CDR3 is made up of 15 amino acids. CDR3 coding DNA: TGTGCCAGTAGTCCCCAGGCAGGGAGGGGTGAAAAACTGTTTTTT. Its protein product is CASSPQAGRGEKLFF. Filled out from reference TRBV19 and TRBJ1-4, the complete variable domain reads DGGITQSPKYLFRKEGQNVTLSCEQNLNHDAMYWYRQDPGQGLRLIYYSQIVNDFQKGDIAEGYSVSREKKESFPLTVTSAQKNPTAFYLCASSPQAGRGEKLFFGSGTQLSVL.

This chain joins TRBV20-1 and TRBJ2-1; no clear D gene. This CDR3 is built from 13 residues. The V gene lost 2 bases and the J gene lost 5 bases, with 10 bases spanning the gap. Germline assignment: CDR1 DFQATT and CDR2 SNEGSKA (reference sequence). The CDR3 bases are TGCAGTGCTAGACGAAGCCAGCACAATGAGCAGTTCTTC. It specifies CSARRSQHNEQFF.

This clone was seen more than once but under ten times. The chain carries TRBV6-1 and TRBJ1-1, with 11 bases matching TRBD1. V trimming: 5 bases; J trimming: 4 bases; junction bases outside the gene matches: 12. The CDR3 consists of 17 residues. The germline gives CDR1 MNHNS, CDR2 SASEGT. CDR3 protein: CASSSTPGQGAGTEAFF. DNA for the CDR3: TGTGCCAGCAGTTCCACACCCGGACAGGGGGCAGGCACTGAAGCTTTCTTT.

This clone showed up many times. The chain carries TRBV20-1 and TRBJ2-1; tentative D call: TRBD2 (5 bases). Germline values: CDR1 DFQATT, CDR2 SNEGSKA (reference sequence). The CDR3 length is 15 residues. The V and J ends lost 1 base and 4 bases respectively, with 14 bases between them. Here the CDR3 reads CSARGLPVSYNEQFF. Here the CDR3 DNA reads TGCAGTGCTAGAGGACTACCCGTTTCGTACAATGAGCAGTTCTTC.

The gene calls are TRBV6-1 and TRBJ2-7, with unresolved D. Germline loops: CDR1 MNHNS, CDR2 SASEGT. This CDR3 spans 14 amino acids. Trimming removed 7 bases from V and 6 bases from J, with 19 bases in between. CDR3 nucleotide sequence: TGTGCCAGCACCTCCATAGGACGGCAGCGCGAGCAGTACTTC. Encoded protein: CASTSIGRQREQYF.

Ten or more counts support this clone. J is TRBJ1-3 and V is TRBV11-2; tentatively, D is TRBD1 (5 bases). V was clipped by 5 bases and J by 1 base, with 9 bases between them. This CDR3 spans 14 amino acids. Germline values: CDR1 SGHAT, CDR2 FQNNGV. The chain's CDR3 is CASSGRVSGNTIYF. The CDR3 coding sequence is TGTGCCAGCAGCGGCAGGGTTTCTGGAAACACCATATATTTT.

Of note for this clone: This may be a read error, as it is one base from a much larger clone. The chain carries TRBV20-1 and TRBJ2-3; 8 bases are shared with TRBD2. This CDR3 comprises 13 residues. The germline gives CDR1 DFQATT, CDR2 SNEGSKA (reference sequence). The CDR3: CSPSGGSTYTQYF. In DNA, the CDR3 is TGCAGCCCAAGCGGGGGAAGCACATATACGCAGTATTTT.

The chain is built from TRBV30 and TRBJ1-3, with D unresolved. V gave up 0 bases and J gave up 4 bases, with 7 bases separating them. CDR3 length: 13 residues. Germline V gene sequence: CDR1 GTSNPN, CDR2 SVGIG (reference sequence). CDR3 amino acids: CAWSVQRGNTIYF. The CDR3 DNA follows: TGTGCCTGGAGTGTACAAAGGGGAAACACCATATATTTT.

This clone was observed at least ten times. The chain couples TRBV4-1 to TRBJ1-6; D not resolved. Germline values: CDR1 MGHRA, CDR2 YSYEKL. Trimming removed 0 bases from V and 7 bases from J, with 10 bases in between. This CDR3 has 15 residues. The CDR3 here is CASSQEGHTNSPLHF. The CDR3 coding sequence is TGCGCCAGCAGCCAAGAGGGCCATACCAATTCACCCCTCCACTTT.

This clone was counted ten times or more. This rearrangement joins TRBV28 to TRBJ2-1; 7 nucleotides align to TRBD2. The CDR3 is made up of 16 amino acids. From germline, CDR1 is MDHEN and CDR2 SYDVKM. The trim removed 5 bases at V and 4 bases at J, leaving 11 bases unmatched. The DNA of the CDR3 is TGTGCCAGCAGTGAGTTCGGCGGGAGAAAGTACAATGAGCAGTTCTTC. Its translation is CASSEFGGRKYNEQFF.

In this sample, this clone turned up many times. Given a much more abundant clone one base away, this may be a read error. The rearrangement joins TRBV15 to TRBJ2-1; 7 nucleotides match TRBD2. CDR3 size: 16 residues. Germline assignment: CDR1 LNHNV and CDR2 YYDKDF (reference sequence). This chain's CDR3 is CAISRDSWEGGYEQFF. The CDR3 DNA follows: TGTGCCATCAGCAGAGACTCGTGGGAGGGAGGATATGAGCAGTTCTTC.

The gene calls are TRBV4-1 and TRBJ2-1; 14 bases agree with TRBD2. CDR1 is MGHRA, CDR2 YSYEKL, per germline. The CDR3 has 16 amino acids. Trimming took 3 bases from V and 5 from J; bases not matched to a gene: 3. The CDR3 DNA reads as TGCGCCAGCAGCCAGAGACTAGCGGGAGGGGACAATGAGCAGTTCTTC. It encodes CASSQRLAGGDNEQFF.